This is a list of T cell receptor beta chains from one sample in a study of cytomegalovirus exposure and HLA in healthy donors. Libraries were prepared by immunoSEQ multiplex PCR; TCRdb keeps only in-frame clonotypes and omits some of them. The sample has over 150,000 clones; about 79% are singletons. Sample: PBMCs. The source of these receptors is a girl between 2 and 10 years old in good health and CMV-seropositive. CDR3s include the opening cysteine and the closing phenylalanine or tryptophan. The order of the fields is J gene, clone size, V gene, D gene, CDR3 protein, CDR3 DNA. The D gene is left open where the match is weak. The size field is filled for only some rows; it gives once, few, many or a size class.

J gene: TRBJ2-2
clone size: -
V gene: TRBV19
D gene: -
CDR3 protein: CASSPTGVSSGELFF
CDR3 DNA: TGTGCCAGTAGCCCAACCGGGGTGTCTTCCGGGGAGCTGTTTTTT

J gene: TRBJ1-5
clone size: few
V gene: TRBV5-6
D gene: -
CDR3 protein: CASSRRRVSNQPQHF
CDR3 DNA: TGTGCCAGCAGCCGTAGGAGGGTTAGCAATCAGCCCCAGCATTTT

J gene: TRBJ2-3
clone size: -
V gene: TRBV6-1
D gene: -
CDR3 protein: CASREDSTDTQYF
CDR3 DNA: TGTGCCAGCAGGGAGGACAGCACAGATACGCAGTATTTT

J gene: TRBJ1-5
clone size: few
V gene: TRBV6-5
D gene: -
CDR3 protein: CASSGQHNQPQHF
CDR3 DNA: TGTGCCAGCAGCGGACAGCACAATCAGCCCCAGCATTTT

J gene: TRBJ2-6
clone size: -
V gene: TRBV28
D gene: TRBD1
CDR3 protein: CASSFSTGGGSGANVLTF
CDR3 DNA: TGTGCCAGCAGCTTTTCGACAGGGGGTGGTTCTGGGGCCAACGTCCTGACTTTC

J gene: TRBJ2-1
clone size: few
V gene: TRBV5-6
D gene: TRBD2
CDR3 protein: CASRRTSGREQFF
CDR3 DNA: TGTGCCAGCAGGCGGACTAGCGGGCGAGAGCAGTTCTTC

J gene: TRBJ1-2
clone size: -
V gene: TRBV7-9
D gene: -
CDR3 protein: CASSLGAGYGYTF
CDR3 DNA: TGTGCCAGCAGCTTAGGGGCCGGATATGGCTACACCTTC

J gene: TRBJ1-1
clone size: few
V gene: TRBV10-2
D gene: TRBD1
CDR3 protein: CASSALTGDTEAFF
CDR3 DNA: TGCGCCAGCAGCGCCCTTACAGGGGACACTGAAGCTTTCTTT

J gene: TRBJ1-1
clone size: -
V gene: TRBV27
D gene: TRBD1
CDR3 protein: CASSPNRGSNTEAFF
CDR3 DNA: TGTGCCAGCAGTCCAAACAGGGGGTCGAACACTGAAGCTTTCTTT

J gene: TRBJ2-1
clone size: -
V gene: TRBV5-1
D gene: TRBD2
CDR3 protein: CASSAVLAGVYNEQFF
CDR3 DNA: TGCGCCAGCAGCGCGGTTCTAGCGGGCGTCTACAATGAGCAGTTCTTC

J gene: TRBJ2-7
clone size: -
V gene: TRBV5-1
D gene: -
CDR3 protein: CASSSGMGSYEQYF
CDR3 DNA: TGCGCCAGCAGCTCCGGAATGGGCTCCTACGAGCAGTACTTC

J gene: TRBJ2-7
clone size: -
V gene: TRBV30
D gene: TRBD2
CDR3 protein: CAWSVGRTSGSIVQYF
CDR3 DNA: TGTGCCTGGAGTGTAGGTAGGACTAGCGGGAGTATTGTGCAGTACTTC

J gene: TRBJ1-2
clone size: once
V gene: TRBV7-6
D gene: TRBD1
CDR3 protein: CASSLGQGVSGYTF
CDR3 DNA: TGTGCCAGCAGCTTAGGGCAGGGGGTGTCTGGCTACACCTTC

J gene: TRBJ2-7
clone size: -
V gene: TRBV4-1
D gene: TRBD1
CDR3 protein: CASSQTWTGDPYEQYF
CDR3 DNA: TGCGCCAGCAGCCAAACCTGGACAGGGGACCCCTACGAGCAGTACTTC

J gene: TRBJ1-2
clone size: -
V gene: TRBV5-1
D gene: TRBD1
CDR3 protein: CASSFRQGASFYGYTF
CDR3 DNA: TGCGCCAGCAGCTTTCGACAGGGGGCGAGTTTCTATGGCTACACCTTC

J gene: TRBJ2-7
clone size: -
V gene: TRBV7-9
D gene: -
CDR3 protein: CASNPGLRGHADEQYF
CDR3 DNA: TGTGCCAGCAACCCGGGGTTGAGGGGACATGCGGACGAGCAGTACTTC

J gene: TRBJ1-2
clone size: -
V gene: TRBV7-6
D gene: -
CDR3 protein: CASSPLTVVYGYTF
CDR3 DNA: TGTGCCAGCAGCCCGCTTACGGTAGTCTATGGCTACACCTTC

J gene: TRBJ1-2
clone size: -
V gene: TRBV28
D gene: -
CDR3 protein: CASSFRYGYTF
CDR3 DNA: TGTGCCAGCAGCTTCAGATATGGCTACACCTTC

J gene: TRBJ2-3
clone size: -
V gene: TRBV27
D gene: -
CDR3 protein: CASTPLSGVVSTDTQYF
CDR3 DNA: TGTGCCAGCACCCCCCTCTCGGGGGTGGTGAGCACAGATACGCAGTATTTT

J gene: TRBJ2-3
clone size: once
V gene: TRBV2
D gene: -
CDR3 protein: CASRRLADTQYF
CDR3 DNA: TGTGCCAGCCGGAGGCTCGCAGATACGCAGTATTTT

J gene: TRBJ2-7
clone size: once
V gene: TRBV21-1
D gene: -
CDR3 protein: CASSKGGQGEDLYEQYF
CDR3 DNA: TGTGCCAGCAGCAAAGGGGGCCAGGGTGAAGATTTATACGAGCAGTACTTC

J gene: TRBJ1-1
clone size: -
V gene: TRBV5-1
D gene: -
CDR3 protein: CASSGGAGFRGAFF
CDR3 DNA: TGCGCCAGCAGCGGAGGGGCTGGATTTAGAGGAGCTTTCTTT

J gene: TRBJ2-5
clone size: -
V gene: TRBV7-8
D gene: TRBD1
CDR3 protein: CASSLGTGQETQYF
CDR3 DNA: TGTGCCAGCAGCTTGGGGACAGGTCAGGAGACCCAGTACTTC

J gene: TRBJ2-3
clone size: -
V gene: TRBV28
D gene: -
CDR3 protein: CASSFTGSSTDTQYF
CDR3 DNA: TGTGCCAGCAGTTTCACAGGATCTAGCACAGATACGCAGTATTTT

J gene: TRBJ1-2
clone size: -
V gene: TRBV6-1
D gene: TRBD1
CDR3 protein: CASQGARRGYTF
CDR3 DNA: TGTGCCAGCCAGGGGGCGAGACGTGGCTACACCTTC

J gene: TRBJ2-2
clone size: -
V gene: TRBV9
D gene: TRBD2
CDR3 protein: CASSDTLRELTGELFF
CDR3 DNA: TGTGCCAGCAGCGACACTTTGCGGGAGCTCACCGGGGAGCTGTTTTTT

J gene: TRBJ1-5
clone size: -
V gene: TRBV19
D gene: -
CDR3 protein: CASSPYQGDQPQHF
CDR3 DNA: TGTGCCAGTAGTCCCTATCAAGGGGATCAGCCCCAGCATTTT

J gene: TRBJ2-7
clone size: -
V gene: TRBV30
D gene: TRBD1
CDR3 protein: CAQGQGAYEQYF
CDR3 DNA: TGTGCCCAGGGACAGGGGGCCTACGAGCAGTACTTC

J gene: TRBJ2-3
clone size: -
V gene: TRBV6-6
D gene: TRBD1
CDR3 protein: CASSYTAGGADTQYF
CDR3 DNA: TGTGCCAGCAGTTACACGGCAGGGGGAGCAGATACGCAGTATTTT

J gene: TRBJ1-4
clone size: -
V gene: TRBV6-1
D gene: TRBD1
CDR3 protein: CASSEGDSLHEKLFF
CDR3 DNA: TGTGCCAGCAGTGAAGGGGACAGCCTCCATGAAAAACTGTTTTTT

J gene: TRBJ2-3
clone size: -
V gene: TRBV5-1
D gene: TRBD2
CDR3 protein: CASSTSGGTDTQYF
CDR3 DNA: TGCGCCAGTTCCACTAGCGGGGGCACAGATACGCAGTATTTT

J gene: TRBJ2-7
clone size: -
V gene: TRBV7-3
D gene: TRBD1
CDR3 protein: CASSPSGGLSSYEQYF
CDR3 DNA: TGTGCCAGCAGCCCATCAGGGGGTCTCAGCTCCTACGAGCAGTACTTC

J gene: TRBJ2-7
clone size: -
V gene: TRBV30
D gene: -
CDR3 protein: CAWSVRLSYEQYF
CDR3 DNA: TGTGCCTGGAGTGTACGACTGTCATACGAGCAGTACTTC

J gene: TRBJ1-6
clone size: -
V gene: TRBV10-2
D gene: -
CDR3 protein: CASSELASSYNSPLHF
CDR3 DNA: TGCGCCAGCAGTGAATTAGCGAGCTCCTATAATTCACCCCTCCACTTT

J gene: TRBJ2-7
clone size: -
V gene: TRBV19
D gene: TRBD1
CDR3 protein: CASSTVPGQGSQYF
CDR3 DNA: TGTGCCAGTAGTACAGTCCCGGGACAGGGGTCACAGTACTTC

J gene: TRBJ2-7
clone size: -
V gene: TRBV29-1
D gene: -
CDR3 protein: CSVEIGGGSYEQYF
CDR3 DNA: TGCAGCGTTGAAATCGGGGGTGGTTCGTACGAGCAGTACTTC

J gene: TRBJ2-7
clone size: -
V gene: TRBV5-1
D gene: TRBD2
CDR3 protein: CASSTGLAGVGEQYF
CDR3 DNA: TGCGCCAGCAGCACGGGACTAGCGGGAGTTGGTGAGCAGTACTTC